This T cell receptor beta chain was sequenced for a study of blood T cell repertoires in COVID-19. Clones were sequenced by immunoSEQ multiplex PCR, and TCRdb holds only the in-frame ones, with some missing. The sample carries about 150,000 clones, about 83% recorded once. This CDR3 region has 15 residues. V dropped 2 bases and J dropped 5; count of bases not matched to a gene: 3. The germline V gene has CDR1 SGHKS and CDR2 YYEKEE (reference sequence). The sequencing sample was made of peripheral blood. This receptor was obtained from a woman aged 55-75 years with COVID-19, enrolled during active disease. The genes are TRBV5-5 and TRBJ1-6; 8 nucleotides agree with TRBD1. The CDR3 loop is CASSFGTGDNSPLHF. As DNA, the CDR3 is TGTGCCAGCAGCTTTGGGACAGGTGATAATTCACCCCTCCACTTT.